These 29 T cell receptor beta chains share one sample of origin, sequenced in a study. Assay used: immunoSEQ multiplex PCR; TCRdb lists only in-frame clones, some missing. The sample yields 45,000 to 60,000 clones, 85% to 95% seen once. The sequenced sample was PBMCs. The receptors stem from a middle-aged man with rheumatoid arthritis.

This clone has a handful of counts. The DNA for the CDR3 is TGTGCCAGTAAAGAGACAGCTAACTATGGCTACACCTTC. It codes for CASKETANYGYTF. This chain joins TRBV19 and TRBJ1-2; a weak D match, TRBD1 (5 bases). The CDR3 has 13 residues. Between the trimmed V and J ends, which lost 7 bases and 0 bases, there was a span of 9 bases. Germline-derived CDR1 and CDR2 are LNHDA and SQIVND (reference sequence).

The chain links TRBV27 to TRBJ1-1; no firm D call. The ends were cut back, 1 base at V and 0 bases at J, with 9 bases in the middle. CDR1 is MNHEY and CDR2 is SMNVEV in the germline V gene (reference sequence). The CDR3 covers 15 residues. For the CDR3, the DNA is TGTGCCAGCAGTTTATATCCAGACCTGAACACTGAAGCTTTCTTT. Protein sequence: CASSLYPDLNTEAFF.

This sequence joins TRBV11-2 and TRBJ2-2, with 8 bases fitting TRBD2. V shed 8 bases and J 7 bases; nucleotides not matched to a gene: 12. CDR3 length: 15 amino acids. Per the germline V gene, CDR1 is SGHAT and CDR2 is FQNNGV. For the CDR3, the DNA is TGTGCCAGCCGCCCCCCCGGGGGGGTGATCGGGGAGCTGTTTTTT. Its translation: CASRPPGGVIGELFF.

This clone is a singleton in its sample. V and J are TRBV18 and TRBJ2-1; TRBD2 aligns across 11 bases. There are 15 residues in the CDR3. Germline V CDR1 and CDR2: KGHSH, LQKENI. With V trimmed by 3 bases and J by 8 bases, 6 bases remained unmatched. The CDR3 coding sequence is TGTGCCAGCTCACCTGGTAGCGGGAGGGTGGATGAGCAGTTCTTC. This sequence encodes CASSPGSGRVDEQFF.

J is TRBJ1-1 and V is TRBV7-8; no clear D gene. Germline lookup yields CDR1 SGHVS and CDR2 FQNEAQ. The CDR3 length is 15 residues. Deletions cut 4 bases from V and 2 bases from J, with 14 bases between. CDR3 in amino acids: CASSSWGGLNTEAFF. CDR3 nucleotide sequence: TGTGCCAGCAGCTCTTGGGGAGGGTTAAACACTGAAGCTTTCTTT.

The chain combines TRBV25-1 with TRBJ1-5; D is unresolved. In germline, CDR1 is MGHDK, CDR2 SYGVNS. The CDR3 consists of 14 residues. V dropped 2 bases and J dropped 5 bases, with 10 bases sitting between them. The CDR3 protein is CASSERARDQPQHF. CDR3 coding DNA: TGTGCCAGCAGTGAAAGGGCACGGGATCAGCCCCAGCATTTT. The whole variable domain, remainder taken from reference TRBV25-1 and TRBJ1-5, is EADIYQTPRYLVIGTGKKITLECSQTMGHDKMYWYQQDPGMELHLIHYSYGVNSTEKGDLSSESTVSRIRTEHFPLTLESARPSHTSQYLCASSERARDQPQHFGDGTRLSIL.

The gene calls are TRBV4-3 and TRBJ2-1; 9 nucleotides agree with TRBD1. The J segment lost 8 bases and the V segment lost 1 base, leaving 15 bases of the junction unmatched. Germline CDR1 reads LGHNA; CDR2 reads YSLEER. The CDR3 extends over 18 amino acids. The CDR3 DNA reads as TGCGCCAGCAGCCAAGCGGAACCCAAACAGGGGGCGTGGGATGAGCAGTTCTTC. Translated: CASSQAEPKQGAWDEQFF.

This chain joins TRBV7-3 and TRBJ2-5; D unclear. The CDR3 totals 13 residues. Germline CDR1 is SGHTA and CDR2 is FQGTGA. Deletions cut 10 bases from V and 4 bases from J, with 16 bases between. For the CDR3, the DNA is TGTGCCATACTGACTCTCCCCCCAGAGACCCAGTACTTC. Its translation is CAILTLPPETQYF.

V and J are TRBV6-5 and TRBJ2-2; 8 nucleotides agree with TRBD1. J lost 7 bases, V lost 8 bases, and 9 bases had no gene match. Germline-derived CDR1 and CDR2 are MNHEY and SVGAGI. The CDR3 length is 14 residues. The DNA for the CDR3 is TGTGCCAGCGATCGGACAGGGAGCCTCGGGGAGCTGTTTTTT. Translated, it gives CASDRTGSLGELFF.

The chain joins TRBV27 to TRBJ2-3, with unresolved D. Trimming took 4 bases from V and 0 from J, leaving 11 bases between them. Germline lookup yields CDR1 MNHEY and CDR2 SMNVEV (reference sequence). The CDR3 sequence is 15 residues long. CDR3 protein: CASSSASISTDTQYF. CDR3 sequence (DNA): TGTGCCAGCAGTTCGGCATCCATCAGCACAGATACGCAGTATTTT.

The V and J genes are TRBV6-5 and TRBJ1-1; D gene unclear. Trimming pared 7 bases from V and 0 bases from J, leaving 9 bases between. The V gene's germline CDR1 is MNHEY and CDR2 SVGAGI. CDR3 length: 13 amino acids. The CDR3 nucleotides are TGTGCCAGCATATACCACTTGAACACTGAAGCTTTCTTT. This gives the protein CASIYHLNTEAFF.

V usage is TRBV25-1 and J usage is TRBJ2-1; 9 nucleotides align to TRBD2. Looked up from germline, CDR1 is MGHDK and CDR2 is SYGVNS. The CDR3 consists of 15 residues. Trimming at V came to 1 base and at J to 5 bases, leaving 3 bases not matched to a gene. The CDR3 bases are TGTGCCAGCAGTGAATCTTTAGCGGGAGACAATGAGCAGTTCTTC. This gives the protein CASSESLAGDNEQFF.

The genes are TRBV3-1 (or the pseudogene TRBV3-2) and TRBJ2-2, with D unclear. The CDR3 is 14 amino acids. Trimming took 0 bases from V and 6 from J, leaving 8 bases between them. Germline V gives CDR1 LGHDT, CDR2 YNNKEL (reference sequence). CDR3 region: CASSQDGRSGELFF. The CDR3 DNA reads as TGTGCCAGCAGCCAAGATGGACGCTCCGGGGAGCTGTTTTTT.

The DNA for the CDR3 is TGTGCCAGCTCACCACAGGGGGCTGGCTACACCTTC. Translating gives CASSPQGAGYTF. V is TRBV18 and J is TRBJ1-2; 7 bases map to TRBD1. Trimming removed 1 base from V and 7 bases from J; junction bases left unmatched: 0. Germline values: CDR1 KGHSH, CDR2 LQKENI. The CDR3 totals 12 residues.

V and J are TRBV9 and TRBJ2-1; TRBD1 aligns across 7 bases. Trimming removed 3 bases from V and 0 bases from J; junction bases left unmatched: 9. Germline CDR1 reads SGDLS; CDR2 reads YYNGEE. CDR3 length equals 17 residues. The CDR3 DNA reads TGTGCCAGCAGCGGCCTGGGGACAGAGATCTCCTACAATGAGCAGTTCTTC. Residues: CASSGLGTEISYNEQFF. The entire variable domain, with the rest obtained from reference TRBV9 and TRBJ2-1, is as follows: DSGVTQTPKHLITATGQRVTLRCSPRSGDLSVYWYQQSLDQGLQFLIQYYNGEERAKGNILERFSAQQFPDLHSELNLSSLELGDSALYFCASSGLGTEISYNEQFFGPGTRLTVL.

V gene TRBV5-1 combines with J gene TRBJ1-2, with 9 bases matching TRBD1. The germline V gene encodes CDR1 SGHRS and CDR2 YFSETQ. The CDR3 contains 14 residues. J lost 8 bases, V lost 4 bases, and 9 bases had no gene match. The CDR3 here is CASSRLQGAEGYTF. The CDR3 nucleotides are TGCGCCAGCAGCCGACTACAGGGGGCGGAGGGCTACACCTTC.

V and J are TRBV30 and TRBJ2-5; tentative D call: TRBD1 (5 bases). The ends were cut back, 0 bases at V and 0 bases at J, with 14 bases in the middle. There are 16 residues in the CDR3. Per germline, CDR1 GTSNPN and CDR2 SVGIG (reference sequence). The CDR3 loop is CAWSVLRTLYQETQYF. The CDR3 nucleotides are TGTGCCTGGAGTGTACTAAGGACATTGTACCAAGAGACCCAGTACTTC.

This chain uses TRBV5-4 with TRBJ2-5, with 7 bases matching TRBD2. This CDR3 region has 16 residues. The germline CDR1 and CDR2 sequences are SGHNT and YYREEE (reference sequence). The V gene end was trimmed by 4 bases and the J gene end by 7 bases; junction bases not matched to a gene: 16. The CDR3 region has the DNA TGTGCCAGCAGCCCGGGGGGAGGTGGCCGACCGGGGACCCAGTACTTC. Amino acid sequence: CASSPGGGGRPGTQYF.

The chain recombines TRBV5-1 with TRBJ2-7; 14 bases are shared with TRBD2. The CDR3 sequence is 18 residues long. The V segment lost 2 bases and the J segment 0 bases; nucleotides outside the gene matches: 7. Germline CDR1 reads SGHRS; CDR2 reads YFSETQ. The CDR3 DNA follows: TGCGCCAGCAGCTTAATCGGACTAGCGGGAGGTTTCTCCTACGAGCAGTACTTC. Encoded protein: CASSLIGLAGGFSYEQYF. Supplemented by reference TRBV5-1 and TRBJ2-7, the full variable domain reads KAGVTQTPRYLIKTRGQQVTLSCSPISGHRSVSWYQQTPGQGLQFLFEYFSETQRNKGNFPGRFSGRQFSNSRSEMNVSTLELGDSALYLCASSLIGLAGGFSYEQYFGPGTRLTVT.

J is TRBJ2-7 and V is TRBV6-5; weak D call: TRBD2 (5 bases). The CDR3 is 14 residues long. Trimming stripped 6 bases from V and 2 bases from J, with 14 bases between. The V gene's germline CDR1 is MNHEY and CDR2 SVGAGI. Here the CDR3 DNA reads TGTGCCAGCAGCTCCGATGGACTCACCTACGAGCAGTACTTC. Protein: CASSSDGLTYEQYF.

The chain couples TRBV24-1 to TRBJ2-1, with D perhaps TRBD1 or TRBD2 (5 bases each). Trimming shortened V by 3 bases and J by 7 bases, and 18 bases separated the two germline ends. The germline V gene has CDR1 KGHDR and CDR2 SFDVKD. The CDR3 runs to 16 residues. The CDR3 region is CATSDPGALLGNEQFF. Written as DNA, the CDR3 is TGTGCCACCAGTGATCCCGGGGCTCTATTAGGGAATGAGCAGTTCTTC.

The V gene is TRBV7-3, the J gene TRBJ1-1; no clear D gene. In germline, CDR1 is SGHTA, CDR2 FQGTGA. Between the trimmed V and J ends, which lost 5 bases and 0 bases, there was a span of 10 bases. The CDR3 contains 14 residues. The CDR3 DNA follows: TGTGCCAGCAGCGCCTTCCGGGTGAACACTGAAGCTTTCTTT. Translated, it gives CASSAFRVNTEAFF. Full variable domain (outside the CDR3, taken from reference TRBV7-3 and TRBJ1-1): GAGVSQTPSNKVTEKGKYVELRCDPISGHTALYWYRQSLGQGPEFLIYFQGTGAADDSGLPNDRFFAVRPEGSVSTLKIQRTERGDSAVYLCASSAFRVNTEAFFGQGTRLTVV.

This chain uses TRBV7-2 with TRBJ2-1; D unclear. Trimming left V 3 bases short and J 6 bases short, with 9 bases between. There are 13 residues in the CDR3. CDR1 is SGHTA and CDR2 is FQGNSA in the germline V gene. CDR3 region: CASSFDPGNEQFF. CDR3 in DNA: TGTGCCAGCAGCTTTGACCCGGGCAATGAGCAGTTCTTC.

The chain uses TRBV7-9 and TRBJ1-4; D ambiguous. CDR1 and CDR2 (germline): SEHNR, FQNEAQ (reference sequence). Trimming cost V 3 bases and J 7 bases, with 12 bases left between them. The CDR3 consists of 14 residues. DNA for the CDR3: TGTGCCAGCAGCTTCACAGCGGCAGGTGAAAAACTGTTTTTT. Its translation is CASSFTAAGEKLFF.

The J gene is TRBJ1-6, the V gene TRBV7-8, with TRBD1 matching 9 bases. V gave up 1 base and J gave up 6 bases; unmatched junction bases: 7. Germline V lookup: CDR1 SGHVS, CDR2 FQNEAQ. The CDR3 length is 17 residues. The CDR3 bases are TGTGCCAGCAGCTTAGTTTCGGGACAGGGTGGTAATTCACCCCTCCACTTT. Translated: CASSLVSGQGGNSPLHF.

The V gene is TRBV5-1, the J gene TRBJ2-7, with 7 bases aligning to TRBD2. Germline assignment: CDR1 SGHRS and CDR2 YFSETQ. V lost 2 bases and J lost 1; bases outside the gene matches: 6. The CDR3 contains 15 residues. The CDR3 loop reads CASSFGASGSYEQYF. For the CDR3, the DNA is TGCGCCAGCAGCTTTGGGGCTAGCGGTTCCTACGAGCAGTACTTC. The full variable domain, completed using reference TRBV5-1 and TRBJ2-7, is KAGVTQTPRYLIKTRGQQVTLSCSPISGHRSVSWYQQTPGQGLQFLFEYFSETQRNKGNFPGRFSGRQFSNSRSEMNVSTLELGDSALYLCASSFGASGSYEQYFGPGTRLTVT.

The sample holds one count of this clone. In DNA form, the CDR3 reads TGTGCCAGCAGAAGGGACAGGGGCTCCTACAATGAGCAGTTCTTC. Its translation is CASRRDRGSYNEQFF. V usage is TRBV5-6 and J usage is TRBJ2-1; 10 nucleotides align to TRBD1. CDR3 size: 15 residues. Germline loops: CDR1 SGHDT, CDR2 YYEEEE. V was clipped by 5 bases and J by 0 bases; unmatched bases: 2.

The chain employs TRBV7-6 and TRBJ2-3; the D gene could be TRBD1 or TRBD2 (5 bases each). The CDR3 has 15 amino acids. CDR1 and CDR2 (germline): SGHVS, FNYEAQ. The V gene lost 0 bases and the J gene lost 1 base, with 8 bases spanning the gap. For the CDR3, the DNA is TGTGCCAGCAGCTTAGCAGGGACCCGCACAGATACGCAGTATTTT. It is translated as CASSLAGTRTDTQYF.

This chain uses TRBV19 with TRBJ1-2; the match to TRBD1 covers 7 bases. The CDR3 runs to 17 residues. Germline CDR1 reads LNHDA; CDR2 reads SQIVND (reference sequence). V lost 3 bases, J lost 3 bases, and 13 bases stayed unmatched. CDR3 in DNA: TGTGCCAGTAGTATGGTGGAGCAGGGGGGCCCCTACTATGGCTACACCTTC. Translating gives CASSMVEQGGPYYGYTF.